These T cell receptor beta chains were read from a single sample in a study of Ad26.COV2.S vaccination and SARS-CoV-2 variants. Profiled with immunoSEQ multiplex PCR; TCRdb holds only in-frame clones, not every one. Here the sample spans some 480,000 clones, around 90% being singletons. The material sequenced was peripheral blood, taken in a trial of Ad26.COV2.S vaccine versus placebo. The source of these receptors is a person between 18 and 60 years old who received the Ad26.COV2.S COVID-19 vaccine or a placebo. Each CDR3 is given with its conserved first and last residue. The D gene is left open where the match is weak. Some rows have no size entry. The others give once, few or many, or a class for an expanded clone.

>-|TRBJ1-2|TRBV2|-
CASSETQGIRGYTF
TGTGCCAGCAGTGAAACGCAGGGCATCCGTGGCTACACCTTC
>-|TRBJ2-6|TRBV5-1|once
CASSFLAASGANVLTF
TGCGCCAGCAGCTTTTTGGCGGCTTCTGGGGCCAACGTCCTGACTTTC
>-|TRBJ2-7|TRBV7-2|-
CASSAVRGFGELRGEQYF
TGTGCCAGCAGCGCGGTCAGAGGTTTTGGCGAACTCCGGGGCGAGCAGTACTTC
>TRBD1|TRBJ1-1|TRBV28|-
CASSLTGANTEAFF
TGTGCCAGCAGCTTGACAGGGGCGAACACTGAAGCTTTCTTT
>TRBD2|TRBJ2-5|TRBV4-1|-
CASSQDGRGWETQYF
TGCGCCAGCAGCCAAGATGGGAGGGGATGGGAGACCCAGTACTTC
>-|TRBJ1-1|TRBV7-2|once
CASSLTRAEAFF
TGTGCCAGCAGCTTAACTCGGGCGGAGGCTTTCTTT
>-|TRBJ2-1|TRBV12-3/TRBV12-4|-
CASSFNNGREQFF
TGTGCCAGCAGTTTTAATAACGGACGCGAGCAGTTCTTC
>TRBD1|TRBJ1-1|TRBV19|-
CASSKGVWTGDTEAFF
TGTGCCAGTAGTAAGGGGGTATGGACAGGGGACACTGAAGCTTTCTTT
>TRBD1|TRBJ1-1|TRBV5-4|-
CASSWGDRGSSTEAFF
TGTGCCAGCAGCTGGGGGGACAGGGGGTCCAGCACTGAAGCTTTCTTT
>-|TRBJ1-2|TRBV25-1|-
CASSDDMANYGYTF
TGTGCCAGCAGCGATGACATGGCCAACTATGGCTACACCTTC
>-|TRBJ1-1|TRBV19|-
CASRSGGLNTEAFF
TGTGCCAGTCGGAGTGGGGGCCTGAACACTGAAGCTTTCTTT
>-|TRBJ2-1|TRBV19|-
CASTPGWGPGNDEQFF
TGTGCCAGTACCCCCGGGTGGGGGCCTGGGAACGATGAGCAGTTCTTC
>-|TRBJ2-1|TRBV6-4|-
CASSATTHGSYNEQFF
TGTGCCAGCAGTGCCACGACACATGGCTCCTACAATGAGCAGTTCTTC
>TRBD1|TRBJ1-1|TRBV2|-
CASSDRTGMNTEAFF
TGTGCCAGCAGTGACCGGACAGGGATGAACACTGAAGCTTTCTTT
>-|TRBJ2-7|TRBV25-1|-
CASRSWGVTYEQYF
TGTGCCAGCAGGAGTTGGGGGGTCACCTACGAGCAGTACTTC
>TRBD1|TRBJ1-1|TRBV6-5|-
CASSYADRGRGAFF
TGTGCCAGCAGTTACGCGGACAGGGGGCGCGGAGCTTTCTTT